These 17 T cell receptor beta chains came from one sample sequenced in a study of shared clonotypes between healthy human individuals. Data came from immunoSEQ multiplex PCR; TCRdb stores just in-frame clones and leaves some out. This table has 180,000 or so clones, roughly 93% appearing once. Sequenced material: naive CD4+ T cells sorted from blood. Subset in this sample: CD45RA+ positively selected. These receptors all stem from a woman in her 30s in good health.

The J gene is TRBJ2-7, the V gene TRBV28; D unclear. In germline, CDR1 is MDHEN, CDR2 SYDVKM. There are 12 residues in the CDR3. V was clipped by 6 bases and J by 1 base, with 7 bases between them. The CDR3 DNA reads as TGTGCCAGCAGGAGACGATCCTACGAGCAGTACTTC. Encoded protein: CASRRRSYEQYF.

This chain connects TRBV15 to TRBJ2-5; D not certain. The closer fit of TRBJ2-7 to the DNA end suggests the J call may be wrong. The CDR3 loop spans 15 amino acids. Germline lookup yields CDR1 LNHNV and CDR2 YYDKDF (reference sequence). CDR3 DNA: TGTGCCACCAGCAGAGATGGTGGCAGAACCTACGAGCAGTACTTC. Amino acid sequence: CATSRDGGRTYEQYF.

Concerning this clone: Other nucleotide sequences from this sample produce the same CDR3. The chain uses TRBV5-4 and TRBJ2-7, with 8 bases identical to TRBD2. Germline lookup yields CDR1 SGHNT and CDR2 YYREEE (reference sequence). CDR3 length: 16 amino acids. J was trimmed by 1 base and V by 0 bases; bases with no gene match: 6. The chain's CDR3 is CASSLGGGLASYEQYF. In DNA, the CDR3 is TGTGCCAGCAGCTTGGGGGGCGGACTAGCTTCCTACGAGCAGTACTTC.

CDR3 bases: TGTGCCAGCAGTCCCGGACAGGGGTCTAATCAGCCCCAGCATTTT. It codes for CASSPGQGSNQPQHF. The V call is TRBV6-5, the J call TRBJ1-5; 9 bases line up with TRBD1. Trimming removed 5 bases from V and 4 bases from J; junction bases left unmatched: 6. In germline, CDR1 is MNHEY, CDR2 SVGAGI. The CDR3 length is 15 residues.

The chain recombines TRBV7-9 with TRBJ2-7; tentatively, D is TRBD1 (6 bases). The CDR3 sequence is 16 residues long. Per germline, CDR1 SEHNR and CDR2 FQNEAQ (reference sequence). Trimming pared 1 base from V and 1 base from J, leaving 14 bases between. In DNA form, the CDR3 reads TGTGCCAGCAGCTTAGACGACAGGAAATTATCCTACGAGCAGTACTTC. Translating it yields CASSLDDRKLSYEQYF. Supplemented by reference TRBV7-9 and TRBJ2-7, the full variable domain reads DTGVSQNPRHKITKRGQNVTFRCDPISEHNRLYWYRQTLGQGPEFLTYFQNEAQLEKSRLLSDRFSAERPKGSFSTLEIQRTEQGDSAMYLCASSLDDRKLSYEQYFGPGTRLTVT.

The table lists this clone with a count of one. The chain recombines TRBV19 with TRBJ2-2; 13 bases map to TRBD2. J was trimmed by 1 base and V by 5 bases; bases with no gene match: 1. This CDR3 has 16 amino acids. From germline, CDR1 is LNHDA and CDR2 SQIVND (reference sequence). Here the CDR3 DNA reads TGTGCCAGTAGTGGACTAGCGGGAGAGAACACCGGGGAGCTGTTTTTT. It codes for CASSGLAGENTGELFF.

This clone appeared a single time. The chain uses TRBV19 and TRBJ2-7; TRBD2 might be the D (6 bases). Germline V gives CDR1 LNHDA, CDR2 SQIVND (reference sequence). V lost 4 bases and J lost 0, with 13 bases in between. This CDR3 is built from 15 residues. The CDR3 here is CASSKPGTGSYEQYF. The CDR3 region has the DNA TGTGCCAGTAGTAAACCCGGGACTGGCTCCTACGAGCAGTACTTC.

V and J are TRBV28 and TRBJ2-1; D might be TRBD2 (5 bases). CDR3 length equals 16 residues. Trimming took off 6 bases at V and 5 bases at J, with 20 bases between the two ends. Germline V gives CDR1 MDHEN, CDR2 SYDVKM. The CDR3 region has the DNA TGTGCCAGCAGCGTTGGCCCTGGAGCGGTCAACAATGAGCAGTTCTTC. Protein product: CASSVGPGAVNNEQFF.

The DNA for the CDR3 is TGTGCCAGCCTGCCCGGACTAAACACTGAAGCTTTCTTT. Translating it yields CASLPGLNTEAFF. The chain uses TRBV28 and TRBJ1-1; D uncertain. The CDR3 is 13 amino acids. The V gene's germline CDR1 is MDHEN and CDR2 SYDVKM. V lost 8 bases to trimming and J lost 2 bases, with 12 bases between them.

The chain couples TRBV6-6 to TRBJ2-7; D ambiguous. This CDR3 has 14 amino acids. Germline V gene data show CDR1 as MNHNY and CDR2 as SVGAGI (reference sequence). Trimming shortened V by 6 bases and J by 2 bases, and 14 bases separated the two germline ends. The CDR3 region is CASSGWSVPYEQYF. The CDR3 DNA sequence: TGTGCCAGCAGCGGTTGGAGTGTCCCCTACGAGCAGTACTTC.

The DNA of the CDR3 is TGTGCCAGCAGTGGCCACTATAGCAATCAGCCCCAGCATTTT. This encodes CASSGHYSNQPQHF. The rearrangement joins TRBV25-1 to TRBJ1-5; D uncertain. V was shortened by 4 bases and J by 0 bases, with 7 bases between the two germline ends. CDR1 and CDR2 (germline): MGHDK, SYGVNS. This CDR3 is built from 14 residues.

The rearrangement uses TRBV29-1 and TRBJ2-1; D tentatively reads TRBD1 or TRBD2 (5 bases each). The length of the CDR3 is 14 residues. Trimming removed 3 bases from V and 2 bases from J, with 11 bases in between. CDR1 is SQVTM and CDR2 is ANQGSEA in the germline V gene. CDR3 residues: CSVEVRETYNEQFF. CDR3 coding DNA: TGCAGCGTTGAGGTCAGGGAGACCTACAATGAGCAGTTCTTC.

This clone is a singleton in its sample. The J gene is TRBJ2-7, the V gene TRBV28; maybe TRBD1 (5 bases). V dropped 6 bases and J dropped 1 base, with 19 bases sitting between them. Germline assignment: CDR1 MDHEN and CDR2 SYDVKM. The CDR3 extends over 16 amino acids. The CDR3 sequence is CASSPGGSQGSYEQYF. CDR3 DNA sequence: TGTGCCAGCAGCCCCGGTGGGTCCCAGGGATCCTACGAGCAGTACTTC. Based on the CDR3 plus reference TRBV28 and TRBJ2-7, the full variable domain is DVKVTQSSRYLVKRTGEKVFLECVQDMDHENMFWYRQDPGLGLRLIYFSYDVKMKEKGDIPEGYSVSREKKERFSLILESASTNQTSMYLCASSPGGSQGSYEQYFGPGTRLTVT.

The chain couples TRBV7-9 to TRBJ1-1; D gene unclear. The CDR3 has 13 residues. V was trimmed by 2 bases and J by 4 bases, leaving 8 bases between them. The germline V gene has CDR1 SEHNR and CDR2 FQNEAQ (reference sequence). The CDR3, as DNA: TGTGCCAGCAGCTTACCCGCGGGCACTGAAGCTTTCTTT. Its protein product is CASSLPAGTEAFF.

This chain uses TRBV6-5 with TRBJ2-5, with D possibly being TRBD2 (5 bases). The J call is doubtful: the DNA matches TRBJ2-7 better. The CDR3 consists of 15 residues. CDR1 and CDR2 from the germline V gene are MNHEY and SVGAGI. The CDR3 DNA follows: TGTGCCAGCAGTTACTCCTATCATGGGAGCTACGAGCAGTACTTC. Translating it yields CASSYSYHGSYEQYF.

The V gene is TRBV4-1, the J gene TRBJ2-5; a weak D match, TRBD2 (5 bases). Germline CDR1 MGHRA, CDR2 YSYEKL. Trimming left V 3 bases short and J 5 bases short, with 13 bases between. The CDR3 is 14 residues long. Here the CDR3 reads CASSQIVSVETQYF. Here the CDR3 DNA reads TGCGCCAGCAGCCAGATTGTTAGCGTGGAGACCCAGTACTTC.

The gene calls are TRBV21-1 and TRBJ2-7; the DNA was not compared with TRBD2, the D call given in the table. TRBV21-1 is noted as a pseudogene. The CDR3 loop spans 15 amino acids. The CDR3 spells CASSKGGTRAHEQYF. The CDR3 DNA reads as TGTGCCAGCAGCAAAGGGGGGACTAGGGCCCACGAGCAGTACTTC.